The present T cell receptor beta chain was sequenced within a study of control samples from healthy donors and cancer patients. CDR1 is SGHNT, CDR2 YENEEA, per germline. CDR3 length: 16 amino acids. V was pared by 1 base and J by 4 bases, with 4 bases of the junction left unmatched. This table comes from immunoSEQ multiplex PCR, and its TCRdb copy is limited to in-frame clones, with some not included. Of under 150,000 clones listed, around 87% are singletons. The sample taken for sequencing was blood. V is TRBV11-3 and J is TRBJ2-2; 9 bases match TRBD1. This clonotype originated in a man aged 55 to 70 in good health. The CDR3 DNA follows: TGTGCCAGCAGCTTAGGGGACAGGGTTGGCACCGGGGAGCTGTTTTTT. It encodes CASSLGDRVGTGELFF.